The entry below gives a single T cell receptor (beta chain) sequence along with its context. Its antigen is unidentified. Sorted-subset replicate PCRs used 200 ng of genomic DNA. This amount corresponded to approximately 30,000 T cell genomes. Some clones are missing from TCRdb's copy, which holds only in-frame ones; the method was immunoSEQ multiplex PCR. Of about 1.1 million clones listed, around three quarters are singletons. V was pared by 5 bases and J by 2 bases, with 15 bases between. This CDR3 is 15 amino acids long. Germline CDR1 is PRHDT and CDR2 is FYEKMQ (reference sequence). These data originate in a study of shared clonotypes between healthy human individuals. About the study: CD8 memory received one plate per donor, CD8 naive two, CD4 memory three and CD4 naive three.

General study findings and limits: The sharing of 4% to 5.5% of naive CD4 clonotypes was seen across several donors.

This chain joins TRBV13 and TRBJ2-5, with D perhaps assigned TRBD1 or TRBD2 (5 bases each). The receptor's source is a man aged 18 to 30 in good health. Some clones in this sample may be carry-over from other donors' samples. The sample comprised memory CD4+ T cells from PBMCs. Subset denoted: CD45RA-negative fraction. In DNA form, the CDR3 reads TGTGCCAGCAGCCCCTCGGGGCAGGCACAAGAGACCCAGTACTTC. Encoded protein: CASSPSGQAQETQYF.